These T cell receptor beta chains were read from a single sample in a study of blood T cell repertoires in COVID-19. The protocol was immunoSEQ multiplex PCR, while the TCRdb copy is restricted to in-frame clones and leaves out a portion. Seen here are hundreds of thousands of clones, 87% observed once, and the top ten hold 3%. Sequencing used peripheral blood. All receptors come from a man between 18 and 35 years old with active or convalescent COVID-19. Each CDR3 is given with its conserved first and last residue. The D gene is left open where the match is weak. Size tells how often a clone was seen (once, few, many) or the class of an expanded clone, and some rows leave it out.

J,V,size,D,CDR3,DNA
TRBJ1-6,TRBV5-8,.,.,CASTLFMGGSDSPLHF,TGTGCCAGCACCTTATTTATGGGAGGGTCGGATTCACCCCTCCACTTT
TRBJ2-1,TRBV9,.,TRBD2,CASSTRLAGGNEQFF,TGTGCCAGCAGCACCAGACTAGCGGGAGGCAATGAGCAGTTCTTC
TRBJ1-6,TRBV19,once,.,CASSHTVADSPLHF,TGTGCCAGTAGTCACACGGTTGCGGATTCACCCCTCCACTTT
TRBJ1-6,TRBV6-5,.,.,CASSYVQGGNSPLHF,TGTGCCAGCAGTTACGTTCAGGGAGGCAATTCACCCCTCCACTTT
TRBJ2-7,TRBV7-2,.,.,CASSLGSEGSWYEQYF,TGTGCCAGCAGCTTAGGGTCGGAGGGGAGCTGGTACGAGCAGTACTTC
TRBJ2-7,TRBV13,.,TRBD1,CASSFRDRGPGEQYF,TGTGCCAGCAGCTTCAGGGACAGGGGACCGGGCGAGCAGTACTTC
TRBJ2-7,TRBV12-3/TRBV12-4,.,.,CASSLTESYEQYF,TGTGCCAGCAGTTTAACAGAATCCTACGAGCAGTACTTC
TRBJ2-7,TRBV7-8,once,TRBD2,CASSFGLSGTSGPSYEQYF,TGTGCCAGCAGCTTTGGCCTCTCCGGGACTAGCGGTCCCTCCTACGAGCAGTACTTC
TRBJ1-2,TRBV7-9,once,TRBD1,CASSSGGANGYTF,TGTGCCAGCAGCTCAGGGGGCGCGAATGGCTACACCTTC
TRBJ1-3,TRBV29-1,.,.,CSYSREMRNTIYF,TGCAGTTACAGCCGGGAGATGAGAAACACCATATATTTT
TRBJ1-1,TRBV5-4,once,.,CASNSKGEAFF,TGTGCCAGCAACTCTAAGGGGGAAGCTTTCTTT
TRBJ1-3,TRBV28,.,.,CASSLRPKRTDSGNTIYF,TGTGCCAGCAGCTTACGACCCAAGAGGACAGACTCTGGAAACACCATATATTTT
TRBJ2-7,TRBV28,few,.,CASTRGVRVREQYF,TGTGCCAGCACCAGGGGAGTGAGGGTCCGCGAGCAGTACTTC
TRBJ2-1,TRBV28,.,TRBD2,CASSLGLAFDEQFF,TGTGCCAGCAGTTTGGGACTAGCGTTTGATGAGCAGTTCTTC
TRBJ1-2,TRBV6-2/TRBV6-3,.,.,CASSYPEDYYGYTF,TGTGCCAGCAGTTACCCCGAAGACTACTATGGCTACACCTTC
TRBJ2-3,TRBV7-6,.,TRBD2,CASSLTERGGPDTQYF,TGTGCCAGCAGCTTAACGGAGCGGGGGGGCCCAGATACGCAGTATTTT
TRBJ2-1,TRBV7-2,.,TRBD2,CASSLELAGGQGREQFF,TGTGCCAGCAGCTTAGAACTAGCGGGGGGCCAAGGGCGAGAGCAGTTCTTC
TRBJ2-3,TRBV19,.,.,CASSISSSTDTQYF,TGTGCCAGTAGTATATCTAGTAGCACAGATACGCAGTATTTT
TRBJ2-1,TRBV3-1/TRBV3-2,.,.,CASSQGLSVLNEQFF,TGTGCCAGCAGCCAGGGACTCTCGGTGTTGAATGAGCAGTTCTTC
TRBJ2-7,TRBV21-1,.,.,CASSKLAGGLRWSEQYF,TGTGCCAGCAGCAAACTGGCGGGAGGGCTTCGATGGAGCGAGCAGTACTTC
TRBJ1-2,TRBV3-1/TRBV3-2,.,TRBD1,CASSQGGGAWNYGYTF,TGTGCCAGCAGCCAAGGAGGGGGCGCGTGGAACTATGGCTACACCTTC
TRBJ1-1,TRBV7-8,once,.,CASSPGVVTEAFF,TGTGCCAGCAGCCCCGGGGTTGTCACTGAAGCTTTCTTT
TRBJ2-2,TRBV28,.,TRBD2,CASSLCGSGSCTGELFF,TGTGCCAGCAGTTTATGCGGAAGCGGGAGTTGCACCGGGGAGCTGTTTTTT
TRBJ1-3,TRBV24-1,.,.,CATSDPRGSGNTIYF,TGTGCCACCAGTGACCCCCGGGGGTCTGGAAACACCATATATTTT
TRBJ1-4,TRBV10-1,.,TRBD1,CASSETTGIGEKLFF,TGCGCCAGCAGTGAGACGACAGGGATAGGAGAAAAACTGTTTTTT
TRBJ2-2,TRBV9,.,TRBD2,CASSAGLAGGGIGELFF,TGTGCCAGCAGCGCGGGACTAGCGGGAGGTGGTATCGGGGAGCTGTTTTTT
TRBJ2-7,TRBV5-8,.,TRBD2,CASSWGGDSPAGGPIEQYF,TGTGCCAGCAGCTGGGGTGGTGACAGCCCAGCGGGAGGGCCTATCGAGCAGTACTTC
TRBJ2-3,TRBV5-1,.,TRBD1,CASSTTGSDTQYF,TGCGCCAGCAGCACGACAGGGTCAGATACGCAGTATTTT
TRBJ1-3,TRBV7-9,.,TRBD1,CASSPPLGGGADTIYF,TGTGCCAGCAGCCCACCCTTAGGAGGGGGCGCGGACACCATATATTTT
TRBJ1-2,TRBV5-1,.,.,CASSLSPGSYGYTF,TGCGCCAGCAGCTTGTCGCCGGGGTCCTATGGCTACACCTTC
TRBJ2-4,TRBV3-1/TRBV3-2,.,.,CASSQVVEKQYF,TGTGCCAGCAGCCAAGTGGTGGAGAAACAGTACTTC
TRBJ1-1,TRBV3-1/TRBV3-2,.,TRBD1,CASSQTGGGTEAFF,TGTGCCAGCAGTCAGACAGGGGGAGGCACTGAAGCTTTCTTT
TRBJ2-2,TRBV5-8,.,TRBD2,CASSRTVLAGPNTGELFF,TGTGCCAGCAGCCGAACCGTCTTAGCGGGGCCGAACACCGGGGAGCTGTTTTTT
TRBJ2-7,TRBV6-2/TRBV6-3,.,TRBD1,CASSHGDRGYEQYF,TGTGCCAGCAGCCACGGGGACAGGGGGTACGAGCAGTACTTC
TRBJ2-1,TRBV29-1,.,TRBD2,CSVVPGLANNEQFF,TGCAGCGTCGTACCGGGACTAGCGAACAATGAGCAGTTCTTC
TRBJ2-7,TRBV6-5,.,.,CASNKAQNYEQYF,TGTGCCAGCAATAAGGCACAGAACTACGAGCAGTACTTC
TRBJ2-3,TRBV7-2,.,.,CASSPKTRIVQDTQYF,TGTGCCAGCAGCCCCAAAACTAGAATTGTACAAGATACGCAGTATTTT
TRBJ1-2,TRBV6-5,.,.,CASSSPFLNYGYTF,TGTGCCAGCAGTTCCCCCTTTTTAAACTATGGCTACACCTTC
TRBJ2-7,TRBV7-2,.,.,CASSSRTAAAYEQYF,TGTGCCAGCAGCTCCCGCACAGCGGCAGCCTACGAGCAGTACTTC
TRBJ1-6,TRBV7-3,.,.,CASSSSGNSYNSPLHF,TGTGCCAGCAGCTCTTCAGGGAACTCCTATAATTCACCCCTCCACTTT
TRBJ1-3,TRBV7-2,.,.,CASSLESARAGNTIYF,TGTGCCAGCAGCTTAGAAAGCGCCAGGGCTGGAAACACCATATATTTT
TRBJ1-3,TRBV7-9,.,.,CASSLGAGGAASGNTIYF,TGTGCCAGCAGCTTAGGGGCGGGTGGCGCCGCCTCTGGAAACACCATATATTTT
TRBJ1-3,TRBV7-2,.,TRBD1,CASSLGDSPGDTIYF,TGTGCCAGCAGCTTAGGGGACAGCCCGGGGGACACCATATATTTT
TRBJ1-2,TRBV15,.,TRBD1,CATSIPGQGAWGYTF,TGTGCCACCAGCATACCCGGACAGGGGGCTTGGGGCTACACCTTC
TRBJ2-2,TRBV19,.,TRBD2,CASKTRGGYTGELFF,TGTGCCAGTAAGACCCGGGGGGGGTACACCGGGGAGCTGTTTTTT
TRBJ2-3,TRBV18,.,.,CASSPPSMGDTQYF,TGTGCCAGCTCACCACCGAGTATGGGAGACACGCAGTATTTT
TRBJ1-5,TRBV5-5,.,.,CASSLLGGQPQHF,TGTGCCAGCAGCTTGCTAGGTGGACAGCCCCAGCATTTT
TRBJ2-5,TRBV20-1,.,.,CSASLLGQEETQYF,TGCAGTGCTAGTCTCCTGGGGCAGGAAGAGACCCAGTACTTC
TRBJ1-3,TRBV5-1,.,.,CASSLEGQINTIYF,TGCGCCAGCAGCTTGGAGGGACAAATAAACACCATATATTTT
TRBJ1-1,TRBV7-3,.,TRBD1,CASSRTGDGTEAFF,TGTGCCAGCAGCAGGACAGGGGATGGGACTGAAGCTTTCTTT
TRBJ1-2,TRBV6-1,.,.,CASSEGRTQNYGYTF,TGTGCCAGCAGTGAAGGCAGGACACAGAACTATGGCTACACCTTC
TRBJ1-6,TRBV28,.,.,CASSRQSSYNSPLHF,TGTGCCAGCAGCCGACAGAGCTCCTATAATTCACCCCTCCACTTT
TRBJ2-3,TRBV7-6,once,TRBD2,CASSSTSGGTDTQYF,TGTGCCAGCAGCTCGACTAGCGGTGGCACAGATACGCAGTATTTT
TRBJ1-1,TRBV6-2/TRBV6-3,.,.,CASSTGVVTEAFF,TGTGCCAGCAGTACAGGTGTAGTCACTGAAGCTTTCTTT
TRBJ1-1,TRBV19,.,TRBD1,CASSKRDRGIPNTEAFF,TGTGCCAGTAGTAAAAGGGACAGGGGAATTCCCAACACTGAAGCTTTCTTT
TRBJ1-2,TRBV4-3,.,.,CASSRMEGGPGYTF,TGCGCCAGCAGCCGGATGGAGGGTGGGCCTGGCTACACCTTC
TRBJ2-7,TRBV29-1,.,.,CSTSLGYEQYF,TGCAGTACTAGCCTCGGCTACGAGCAGTACTTC
TRBJ2-7,TRBV6-2/TRBV6-3,few,TRBD2,CASSYSGSGILYEQYF,TGTGCCAGCAGTTATTCGGGTAGCGGGATCCTCTACGAGCAGTACTTC
TRBJ2-1,TRBV11-2,.,TRBD2,CASRRTTSGGDEQFF,TGTGCCAGCAGACGTACAACTAGCGGGGGGGATGAGCAGTTCTTC